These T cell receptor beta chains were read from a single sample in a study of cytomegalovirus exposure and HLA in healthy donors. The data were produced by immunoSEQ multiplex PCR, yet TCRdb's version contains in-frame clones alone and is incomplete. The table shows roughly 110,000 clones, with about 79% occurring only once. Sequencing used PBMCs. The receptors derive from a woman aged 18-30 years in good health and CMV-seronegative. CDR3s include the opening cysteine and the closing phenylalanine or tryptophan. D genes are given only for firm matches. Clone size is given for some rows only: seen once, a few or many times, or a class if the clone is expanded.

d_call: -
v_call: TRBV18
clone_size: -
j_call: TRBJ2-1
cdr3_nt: TGTGCCAGCGGGACAACCTCAATATACAATGAGCAGTTCTTC
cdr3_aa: CASGTTSIYNEQFF

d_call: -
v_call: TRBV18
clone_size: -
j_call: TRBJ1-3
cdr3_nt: TGTGCCAGCTCCCCTGGAGGGGTAGGAAACACCATATATTTT
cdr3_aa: CASSPGGVGNTIYF

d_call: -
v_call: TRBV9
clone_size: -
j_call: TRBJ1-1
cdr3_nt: TGTGCCAGCAGCGCAGACAGAAACACTGAAGCTTTCTTT
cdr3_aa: CASSADRNTEAFF

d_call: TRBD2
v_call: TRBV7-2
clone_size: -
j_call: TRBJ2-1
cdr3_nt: TGTGCCAGCAGCTTAGTCCAAGCTAGCGGGGGGATCCCGACCGAGCAGTTCTTC
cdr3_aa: CASSLVQASGGIPTEQFF

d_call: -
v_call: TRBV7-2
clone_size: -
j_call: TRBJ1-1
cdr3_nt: TGTGCCAGCAGCTTAGAATCCTTCAGGGGCACTGAAGCTTTCTTT
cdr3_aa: CASSLESFRGTEAFF

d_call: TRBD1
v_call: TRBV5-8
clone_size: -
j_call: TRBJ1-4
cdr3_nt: TGTGCCAGCAGCTCAGGGGACAGACCTAATGAAAAACTGTTTTTT
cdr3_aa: CASSSGDRPNEKLFF

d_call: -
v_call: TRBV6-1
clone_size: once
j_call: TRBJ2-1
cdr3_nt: TGTGCCAGCGCAGACAATGAGCAGTTCTTC
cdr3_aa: CASADNEQFF

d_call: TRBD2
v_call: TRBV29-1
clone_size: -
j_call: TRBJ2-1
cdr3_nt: TGCAGCGTGGCCTCCGGCAGCGGGGACTACAATGAGCAGTTCTTC
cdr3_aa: CSVASGSGDYNEQFF

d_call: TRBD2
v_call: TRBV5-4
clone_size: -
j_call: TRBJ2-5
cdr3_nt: TGTGCCAGCAGCCCCAGGCGCACTAGCGGGGGGCGGGCGGAGACCCAGTACTTC
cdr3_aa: CASSPRRTSGGRAETQYF

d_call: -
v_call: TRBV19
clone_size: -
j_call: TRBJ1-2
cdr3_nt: TGTGCCAGTAGTATATTCCCCTCTGCTAACTATGGCTACACCTTC
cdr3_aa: CASSIFPSANYGYTF

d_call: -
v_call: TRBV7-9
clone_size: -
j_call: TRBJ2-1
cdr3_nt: TGTGCCAGCAGCTTGGACCTAGCAATGGGGCAGTTCTTC
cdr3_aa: CASSLDLAMGQFF

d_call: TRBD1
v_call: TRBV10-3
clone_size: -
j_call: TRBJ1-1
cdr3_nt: TGTGCCATCAGTGAGTCAAGGACAGGGGGTCGGAACACTGAAGCTTTCTTT
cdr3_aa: CAISESRTGGRNTEAFF

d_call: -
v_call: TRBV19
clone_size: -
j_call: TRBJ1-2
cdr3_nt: TGTGCCAGTAGTATGAGTGGCCTCCCGGGGAACTATGGCTACACCTTC
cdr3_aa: CASSMSGLPGNYGYTF

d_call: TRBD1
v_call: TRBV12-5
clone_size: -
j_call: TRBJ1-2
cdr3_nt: TGTGCTAGTGGTTTCTCAGACAGGGGGCATGGCTACACCTTC
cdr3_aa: CASGFSDRGHGYTF

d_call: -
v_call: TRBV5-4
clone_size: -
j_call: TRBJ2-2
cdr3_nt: TGTGCCAGCAGCTTGGAGGGGTCCAACACCGGGGAGCTGTTTTTT
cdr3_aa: CASSLEGSNTGELFF

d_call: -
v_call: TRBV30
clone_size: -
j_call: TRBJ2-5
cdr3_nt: TGTGCCTGGGAGATGGGGGGAACCCAGTACTTC
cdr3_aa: CAWEMGGTQYF

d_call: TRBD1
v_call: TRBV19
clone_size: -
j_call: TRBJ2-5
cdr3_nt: TGTGCCAGTAGTAAAACAACCGGGACAGGGTCCCAAGAGACCCAGTACTTC
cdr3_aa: CASSKTTGTGSQETQYF

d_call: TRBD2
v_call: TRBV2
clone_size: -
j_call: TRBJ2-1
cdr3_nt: TGTGCCAGCAGTGGCCGGGAGGTGTACAATGAGCAGTTCTTC
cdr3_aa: CASSGREVYNEQFF

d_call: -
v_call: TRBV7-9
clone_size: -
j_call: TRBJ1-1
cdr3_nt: TGTGCCAGCAGCTTAGCGTCGGGACAAAGTGAAGCTTTCTTT
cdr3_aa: CASSLASGQSEAFF

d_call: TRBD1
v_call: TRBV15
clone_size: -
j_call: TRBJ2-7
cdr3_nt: TGTGCCACCAGCCCAGGGACAGGGGCACCCTACGAGCAGTACTTC
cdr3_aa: CATSPGTGAPYEQYF

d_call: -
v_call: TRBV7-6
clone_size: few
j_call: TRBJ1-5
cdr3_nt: TGTGCCAGCAGCTTAGACAGAGGGAGGAATCAGCCCCAGCATTTT
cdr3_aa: CASSLDRGRNQPQHF

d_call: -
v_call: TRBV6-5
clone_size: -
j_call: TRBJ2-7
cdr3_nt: TGTGCCAGCAGATCTCCGGGATTATCCTACGAGCAGTACTTC
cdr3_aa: CASRSPGLSYEQYF

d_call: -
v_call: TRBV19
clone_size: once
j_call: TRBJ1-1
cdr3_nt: TGTGCCAGTACCCCAGAACGGAACACTGAAGCTTTCTTT
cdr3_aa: CASTPERNTEAFF

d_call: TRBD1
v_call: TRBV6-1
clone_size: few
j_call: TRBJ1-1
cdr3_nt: TGTGCCAGCATCACAGACAGGGGAGGAACTGAAGCTTTCTTT
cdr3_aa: CASITDRGGTEAFF

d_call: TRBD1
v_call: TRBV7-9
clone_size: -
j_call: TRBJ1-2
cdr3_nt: TGTGCCAGCAGCTTCCGGGACAGAGATGGCTACACCTTC
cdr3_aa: CASSFRDRDGYTF

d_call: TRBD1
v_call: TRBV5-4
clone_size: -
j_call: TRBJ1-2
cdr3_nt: TGTGCCAGCAGCTTGGGTGACAGGGCGAAGGCTAACTATGGCTACACCTTC
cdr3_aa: CASSLGDRAKANYGYTF

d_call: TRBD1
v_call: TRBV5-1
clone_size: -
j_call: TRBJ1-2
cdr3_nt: TGCGCCAGCAGCTCGGATTCTGACAGGGGGGTAGGGGGCTACACCTTC
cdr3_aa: CASSSDSDRGVGGYTF

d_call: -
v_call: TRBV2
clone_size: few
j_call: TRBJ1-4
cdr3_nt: TGTGCCAGCAGTGAGGACAGTCTAAATGAAAAACTGTTTTTT
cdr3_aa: CASSEDSLNEKLFF

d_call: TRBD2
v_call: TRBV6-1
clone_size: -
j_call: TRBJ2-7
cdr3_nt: TGTGCCAGCAGCACTAGCGGGAGGGCCGGAGAGCAGTACTTC
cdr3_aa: CASSTSGRAGEQYF

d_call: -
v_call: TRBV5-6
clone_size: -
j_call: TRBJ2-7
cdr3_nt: TGTGCCAGCAGCTTGGGCCCCTTGAACAGGTACGAGCAGTACTTC
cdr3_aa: CASSLGPLNRYEQYF

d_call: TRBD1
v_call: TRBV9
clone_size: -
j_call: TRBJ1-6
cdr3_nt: TGTGCCAGCAGCGCCACGGACAGGAGCTCCTATAATTCACCCCTCCACTTT
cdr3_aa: CASSATDRSSYNSPLHF

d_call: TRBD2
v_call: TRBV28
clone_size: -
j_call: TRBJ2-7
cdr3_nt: TGTGCCAGCAGTGTGGGACTAGCGGCCTACGAGCAGTACTTC
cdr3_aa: CASSVGLAAYEQYF

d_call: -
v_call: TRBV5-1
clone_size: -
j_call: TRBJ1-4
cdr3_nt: TGCGCCAGCAGCCTTGTAGCAACTAATGAAAAACTGTTTTTT
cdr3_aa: CASSLVATNEKLFF

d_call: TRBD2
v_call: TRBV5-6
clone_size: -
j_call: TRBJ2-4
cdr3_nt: TGTGCCAGCAGCTTGCAAACTAGCGGGAGAAGAAACATTCAGTACTTC
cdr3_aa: CASSLQTSGRRNIQYF

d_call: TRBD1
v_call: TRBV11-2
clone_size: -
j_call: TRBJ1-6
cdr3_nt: TGTGCCAGCAGCCCCTTGACAGGGCCGAGCGATTCACCCCTCCACTTT
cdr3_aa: CASSPLTGPSDSPLHF

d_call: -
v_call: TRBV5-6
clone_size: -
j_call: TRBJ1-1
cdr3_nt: TGTGCCAGCAGCTTGTGGTTCGGGAACACTGAAGCTTTCTTT
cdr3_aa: CASSLWFGNTEAFF

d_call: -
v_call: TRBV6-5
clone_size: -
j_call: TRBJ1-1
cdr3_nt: TGTGCCAGCAGTCTGACAGAGAACACTGAAGCTTTCTTT
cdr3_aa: CASSLTENTEAFF

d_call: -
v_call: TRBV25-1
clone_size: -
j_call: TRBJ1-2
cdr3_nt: TGTGCCAGCCTTGGTGGCCCGTACTATGGCTACACCTTC
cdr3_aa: CASLGGPYYGYTF

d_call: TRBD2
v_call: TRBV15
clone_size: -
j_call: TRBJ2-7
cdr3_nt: TGTGCCACCAGCAGAGAGGGGGGGGGTTACGAGCAGTACTTC
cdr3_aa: CATSREGGGYEQYF

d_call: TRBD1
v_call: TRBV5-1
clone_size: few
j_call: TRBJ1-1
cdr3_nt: TGCGCCAGCAGCTTCCAGGGGGACGAAGCTTTCTTT
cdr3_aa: CASSFQGDEAFF

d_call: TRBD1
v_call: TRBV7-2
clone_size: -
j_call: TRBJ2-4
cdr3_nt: TGTGCCAGCAGCTTACCCCCGGGACAGGGCAAAAACATTCAGTACTTC
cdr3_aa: CASSLPPGQGKNIQYF

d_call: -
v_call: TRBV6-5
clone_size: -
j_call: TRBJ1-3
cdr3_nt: TGTGCCAGCAGCCGGGATGCGGATGGAAACACCATATATTTT
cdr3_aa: CASSRDADGNTIYF

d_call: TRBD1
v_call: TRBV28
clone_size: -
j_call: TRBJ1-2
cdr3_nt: TGTGCCAGCAGTTCCTCGGGGACAGAGAACTATGGCTACACCTTC
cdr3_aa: CASSSSGTENYGYTF

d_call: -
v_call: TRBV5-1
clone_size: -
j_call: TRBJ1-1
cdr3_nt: TGCGCCAGCAGCGTCACAGCCGTTCGGAACACTGAAGCTTTCTTT
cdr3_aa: CASSVTAVRNTEAFF

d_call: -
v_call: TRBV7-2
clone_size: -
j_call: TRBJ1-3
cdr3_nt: TGTGCCAGCAGCTTTCAACAGGGATCAGGAAACACCATATATTTT
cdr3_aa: CASSFQQGSGNTIYF

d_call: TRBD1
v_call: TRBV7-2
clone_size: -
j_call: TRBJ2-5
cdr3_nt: TGTGCCAGCAGCCCGGACAGGGTCTTGGAGACCCAGTACTTC
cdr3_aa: CASSPDRVLETQYF

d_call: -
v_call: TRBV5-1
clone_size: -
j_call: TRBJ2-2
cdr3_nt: TGCGCCAGCAGCTTGGTATTTGGGGGCCCCGGGGAGCTGTTTTTT
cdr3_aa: CASSLVFGGPGELFF

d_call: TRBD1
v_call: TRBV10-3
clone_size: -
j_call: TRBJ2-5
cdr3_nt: TGTGCCATCAGTGTTACAGGGGACGAGACCCAGTACTTC
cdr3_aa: CAISVTGDETQYF

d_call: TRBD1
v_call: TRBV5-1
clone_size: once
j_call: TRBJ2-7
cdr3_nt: TGCGCCAGCAGCTATAGGGACAGGTCAAACCAAGGCGAGCAGTACTTC
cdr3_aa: CASSYRDRSNQGEQYF

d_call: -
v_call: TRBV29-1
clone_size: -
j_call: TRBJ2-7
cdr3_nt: TGCAGCGTTGTTGCGGGACCCTACGAGCAGTACTTC
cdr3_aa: CSVVAGPYEQYF

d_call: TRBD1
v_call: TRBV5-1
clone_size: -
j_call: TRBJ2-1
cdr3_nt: TGCGCCAGCAGCTTTTCGGGACAGACCTACAATGAGCAGTTCTTC
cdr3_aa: CASSFSGQTYNEQFF

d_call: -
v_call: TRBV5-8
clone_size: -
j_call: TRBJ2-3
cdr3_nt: TGTGCCAGCAGCTTGGCCATGGGGGGGGCTAGAGATACGCAGTATTTT
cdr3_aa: CASSLAMGGARDTQYF

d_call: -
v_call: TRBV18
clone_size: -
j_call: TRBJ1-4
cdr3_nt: TGTGCCAGCTCAGGATTTCCACAGGGTTTCTACGAAAAACTGTTTTTT
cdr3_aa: CASSGFPQGFYEKLFF

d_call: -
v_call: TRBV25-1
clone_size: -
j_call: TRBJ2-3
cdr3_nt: TGTGCCAGCAGTGAATCGAAGGGGACAGATACGCAGTATTTT
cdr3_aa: CASSESKGTDTQYF

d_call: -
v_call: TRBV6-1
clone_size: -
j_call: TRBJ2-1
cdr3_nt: TGTGCCAGCAGTGAAGCACGAGTGTCCAATGAGCAGTTCTTC
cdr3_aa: CASSEARVSNEQFF